These 10 T cell receptor beta chains were sequenced from one sample in a study of blood T cell repertoires in COVID-19. Assay: immunoSEQ multiplex PCR; the TCRdb copy retains only in-frame clones and omits some. The sample gives about 220,000 clones, roughly four fifths of which show up once; 1.3% is in the top ten. Material: PBMCs or T cells enriched from blood (not recorded which). These receptor sequences come from a woman aged 40-49 years with acute COVID-19.

V usage is TRBV4-3 and J usage is TRBJ1-1, with D hard to call. This CDR3 comprises 14 residues. Germline V gene data show CDR1 as LGHNA and CDR2 as YSLEER. Trimming pared 0 bases from V and 5 bases from J, leaving 10 bases between. Here the CDR3 DNA reads TGCGCCAGCAGCCAAGAGGCTTCGCGGACTGAAGCTTTCTTT. This gives the protein CASSQEASRTEAFF.

This chain uses TRBV10-3 with TRBJ1-6, with a possible D match to TRBD1 (6 bases). V dropped 5 bases and J dropped 6 bases, with 11 bases sitting between them. The germline CDR1 and CDR2 sequences are ENHRY and SYGVKD. This CDR3 contains 14 residues. CDR3 DNA: TGTGCCATCAGTTCCAGGGGTTCTAATTCACCCCTCCACTTT. The encoded protein is CAISSRGSNSPLHF.

Only one count was recorded for this clone. The V call is TRBV3-1 (or the pseudogene TRBV3-2), the J call TRBJ2-1, with 9 bases that match TRBD2. This CDR3 has 15 residues. The germline CDR1 and CDR2 sequences are LGHDT and YNNKEL (reference sequence). After removal of 6 bases from V and 7 bases from J, the junction contained 10 bases not matched to a gene. The DNA of the CDR3 is TGTGCCAGCAGTCCCGCGGGGGGGCCTTTAAATGAGCAGTTCTTC. Its protein product is CASSPAGGPLNEQFF.

This chain connects TRBV15 to TRBJ2-5, with 10 bases fitting TRBD2. Germline V gene sequence: CDR1 LNHNV, CDR2 YYDKDF (reference sequence). V lost 3 bases, J lost 4 bases, and 2 bases stayed unmatched. The CDR3 runs 14 residues. In DNA form, the CDR3 reads TGTGCCACCAGCAGCCGACTAGCGGGAGAGACCCAGTACTTC. Translation gives CATSSRLAGETQYF.

The V call is TRBV5-4, the J call TRBJ2-7; TRBD1 agrees at 7 bases. V lost 0 bases and J lost 3; bases outside the gene matches: 6. The CDR3 extends over 15 amino acids. Germline CDR1 and CDR2: SGHNT and YYREEE (reference sequence). Here the CDR3 reads CASSLDSGGGYEQYF. The DNA for the CDR3 is TGTGCCAGCAGCTTGGATTCAGGGGGTGGCTACGAGCAGTACTTC.

The V call is TRBV5-6, the J call TRBJ1-1, with D possibly being TRBD1 (5 bases). Trimming left V 4 bases short and J 2 bases short, with 9 bases between. The CDR3 has 13 amino acids. CDR1 SGHDT and CDR2 YYEEEE come from the germline V gene. The CDR3 DNA reads TGTGCCAGCAGCCGCGACAGCAACACTGAAGCTTTCTTT. Translating it yields CASSRDSNTEAFF. Filled out from reference TRBV5-6 and TRBJ1-1, the complete variable domain reads DAGVTQSPTHLIKTRGQQVTLRCSPKSGHDTVSWYQQALGQGPQFIFQYYEEEERQRGNFPDRFSGHQFPNYSSELNVNALLLGDSALYLCASSRDSNTEAFFGQGTRLTVV.

The genes are TRBV2 and TRBJ1-4; D not certain. Germline V gene data show CDR1 as SNHLY and CDR2 as FYNNEI. V was clipped by 4 bases and J by 7 bases, with 13 bases between them. The CDR3 length is 14 residues. CDR3 DNA: TGTGCCAGCAGTGTCAGAGGGATAAGTGAAAAACTGTTTTTT. Its protein product is CASSVRGISEKLFF. Full variable domain (missing parts from reference TRBV2 and TRBJ1-4): EPEVTQTPSHQVTQMGQEVILRCVPISNHLYFYWYRQILGQKVEFLVSFYNNEISEKSEIFDDQFSVERPDGSNFTLKIRSTKLEDSAMYFCASSVRGISEKLFFGSGTQLSVL.

The gene calls are TRBV20-1 and TRBJ2-3, with D possibly matching TRBD1 (5 bases). CDR3 length: 11 residues. CDR1 is DFQATT, CDR2 SNEGSKA, per germline (reference sequence). V was pared by 3 bases and J by 11 bases, with 12 bases between. CDR3 nucleotides: TGCAGTGCTAGCGTAGGCAGGGTGCAGTATTTT. Translated, it gives CSASVGRVQYF.

The rearrangement links TRBV6-4 to TRBJ2-7, with 7 bases matching TRBD1. Germline assignment: CDR1 MRHNA and CDR2 SNTAGT. V lost 3 bases and J lost 0; bases outside the gene matches: 5. This CDR3 has 15 residues. The CDR3 is CASSDQPGGSYEQYF. The CDR3 DNA follows: TGTGCCAGCAGTGATCAACCAGGGGGCTCCTACGAGCAGTACTTC.

V gene TRBV3-1 (or the pseudogene TRBV3-2) combines with J gene TRBJ1-2; D ambiguous. CDR1 and CDR2 (germline): LGHDT, YNNKEL (reference sequence). Trimming cost V 1 base and J 7 bases, with 7 bases left between them. This CDR3 comprises 12 residues. In nucleotides, the CDR3 is TGTGCCAGCAGCCAAGTCCAAGCTGGCTACACCTTC. This encodes CASSQVQAGYTF.